This TCR beta chain appears in the sequencing data of a study of T-cell reconstitution after alpha-beta-depleted transplantation in children. This clonotype was recorded at least ten times. The antigen remains undetermined. CDR3 length equals 13 residues. V lost 3 bases to trimming and J lost 0 bases, with 6 bases between them. Looked up from germline, CDR1 is LGHDT and CDR2 is YNNKEL (reference sequence). Library preparation (for TCRbeta) was performed with unique molecular identifiers. Using its own MiXCR run on the PCR reads, TCRdb lists one record per CDR3 protein. Of about 260,000 distinct CDR3 sequences listed, approximately 8.9% were seen once; the top ten hold approximately 6.3%. Whole-study findings and limits: The study reportedly traced alpha-beta T cells about two months after transplant to several hundred expanded graft clones.

The J gene is TRBJ2-7, the V gene TRBV3-1; unclear D gene. Sequences were derived from PBMCs, mostly from graft donor cells, sampled 180 days after TCRalphabeta/CD19-depleted stem cell transplant. The receptor was derived from a male patient younger than 18 who had a stem cell transplant for acute lymphoblastic leukemia, so the T cells may come from the graft donor. The CDR3 reads CASSHLSSYEQYF. CDR3 coding DNA: TGTGCCAGCAGCCACCTCAGCTCCTACGAGCAGTACTTC.